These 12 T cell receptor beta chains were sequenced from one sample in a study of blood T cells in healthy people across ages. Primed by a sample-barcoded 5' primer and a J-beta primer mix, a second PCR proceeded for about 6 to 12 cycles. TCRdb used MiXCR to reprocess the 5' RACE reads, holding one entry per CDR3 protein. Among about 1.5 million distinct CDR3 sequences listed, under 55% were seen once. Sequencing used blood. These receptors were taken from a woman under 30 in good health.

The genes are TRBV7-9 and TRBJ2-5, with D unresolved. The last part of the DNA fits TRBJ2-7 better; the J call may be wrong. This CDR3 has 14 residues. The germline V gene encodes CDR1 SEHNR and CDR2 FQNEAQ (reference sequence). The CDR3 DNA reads TGTGCCAGCAGCTTATCCGAGGCACCCTACGAGCAGTACTTC. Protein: CASSLSEAPYEQYF.

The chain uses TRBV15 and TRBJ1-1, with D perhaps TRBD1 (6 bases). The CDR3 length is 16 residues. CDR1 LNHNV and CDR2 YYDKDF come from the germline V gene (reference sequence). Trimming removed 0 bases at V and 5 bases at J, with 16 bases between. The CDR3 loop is CATSREQGGSGTEAFF. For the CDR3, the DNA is TGTGCCACCAGCAGAGAACAGGGAGGGTCTGGGACTGAAGCTTTCTTT.

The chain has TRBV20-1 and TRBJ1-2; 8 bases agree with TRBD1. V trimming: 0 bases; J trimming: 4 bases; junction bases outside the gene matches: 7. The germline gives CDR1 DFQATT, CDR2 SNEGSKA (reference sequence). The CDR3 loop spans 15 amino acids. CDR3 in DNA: TGCAGTGCTAGAGATCGGGCAGGGGGCACCTATGGCTACACCTTC. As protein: CSARDRAGGTYGYTF.

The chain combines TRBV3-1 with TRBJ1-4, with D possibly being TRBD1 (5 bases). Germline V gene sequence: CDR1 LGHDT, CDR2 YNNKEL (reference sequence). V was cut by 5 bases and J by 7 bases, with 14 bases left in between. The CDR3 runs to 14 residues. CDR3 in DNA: TGTGCCAGCAGCGACCCAGGGCTTACTGAAAAACTGTTTTTT. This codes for CASSDPGLTEKLFF.

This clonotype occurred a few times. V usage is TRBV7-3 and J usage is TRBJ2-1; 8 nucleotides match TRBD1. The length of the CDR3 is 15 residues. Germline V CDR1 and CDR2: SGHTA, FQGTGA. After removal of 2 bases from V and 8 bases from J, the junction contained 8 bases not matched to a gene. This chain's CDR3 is CASSLGQGARDEQFF. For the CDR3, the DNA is TGTGCCAGCAGCTTAGGGCAGGGGGCTCGAGATGAGCAGTTCTTC. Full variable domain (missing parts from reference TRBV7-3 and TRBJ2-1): GAGVSQTPSNKVTEKGKYVELRCDPISGHTALYWYRQSLGQGPEFLIYFQGTGAADDSGLPNDRFFAVRPEGSVSTLKIQRTERGDSAVYLCASSLGQGARDEQFFGPGTRLTVL.

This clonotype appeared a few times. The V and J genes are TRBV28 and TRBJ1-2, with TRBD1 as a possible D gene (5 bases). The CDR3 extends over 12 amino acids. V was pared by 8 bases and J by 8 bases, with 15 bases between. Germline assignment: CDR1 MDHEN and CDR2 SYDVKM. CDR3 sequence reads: CASSQGGMGYTF. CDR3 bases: TGTGCCAGCTCTCAGGGAGGAATGGGCTACACCTTC.

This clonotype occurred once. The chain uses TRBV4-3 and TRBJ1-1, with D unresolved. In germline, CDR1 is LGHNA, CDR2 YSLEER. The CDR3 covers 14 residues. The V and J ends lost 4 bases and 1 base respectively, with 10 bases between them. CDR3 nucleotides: TGCGCCAGCAGCCGTTTAGCGGGGAACACTGAAGCTTTCTTT. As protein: CASSRLAGNTEAFF.

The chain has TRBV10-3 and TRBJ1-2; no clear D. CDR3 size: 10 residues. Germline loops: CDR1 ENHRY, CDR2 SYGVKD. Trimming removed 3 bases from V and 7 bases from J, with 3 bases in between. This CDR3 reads CAISDGGYTF. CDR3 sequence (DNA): TGTGCCATCAGTGATGGTGGCTACACCTTC.

In nucleotides, the CDR3 is TGTGCCAGCAGCAGGGTGCTTCAACACTATGGCTACACCTTC. It yields the protein CASSRVLQHYGYTF. This chain connects TRBV12-3 or TRBV12-4 to TRBJ1-2; a possible D gene is TRBD1 (5 bases). Trimming removed 6 bases from V and 3 bases from J, with 14 bases in between. This CDR3 has 14 amino acids.

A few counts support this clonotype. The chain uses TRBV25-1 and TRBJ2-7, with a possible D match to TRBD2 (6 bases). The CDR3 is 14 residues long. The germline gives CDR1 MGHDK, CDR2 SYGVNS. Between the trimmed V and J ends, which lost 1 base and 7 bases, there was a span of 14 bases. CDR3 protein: CASSEFAGSQEQYF. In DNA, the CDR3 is TGTGCCAGCAGTGAATTTGCGGGGAGCCAGGAGCAGTACTTC.

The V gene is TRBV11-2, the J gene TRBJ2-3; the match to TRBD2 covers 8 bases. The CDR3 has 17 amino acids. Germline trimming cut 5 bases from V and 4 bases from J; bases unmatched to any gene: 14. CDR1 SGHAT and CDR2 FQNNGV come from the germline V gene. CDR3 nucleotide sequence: TGTGCCAGCAGCACACAACCGGGACTAGGGGTCCCAGATACGCAGTATTTT. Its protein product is CASSTQPGLGVPDTQYF.

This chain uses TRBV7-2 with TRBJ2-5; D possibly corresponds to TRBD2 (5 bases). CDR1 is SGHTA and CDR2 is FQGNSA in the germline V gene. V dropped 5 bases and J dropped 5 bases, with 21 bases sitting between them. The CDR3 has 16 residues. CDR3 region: CASSPPRLAGLETQYF. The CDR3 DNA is TGTGCCAGCAGCCCCCCTAGGCTAGCCGGTTTGGAGACCCAGTACTTC.